This T cell receptor beta chain was profiled in a study of CXCR3-negative and CXCR3-positive naive CD8 T cells. General study results and limits: TRB CDR3 hydrophobicity was greater in CXCR3-positive naive cells than in CXCR3-negative naive cells.

UMI-labeled 5' RACE yielded the TRB cDNA libraries. TCRdb derives one entry per CDR3 protein from the 5' RACE reads, leaving out DNA. This repertoire includes some 64,000 distinct CDR3 sequences. Triplicate sorts, fewer than 350,000 cells apiece, were made for each CD8+ T cell subset. Naivety in CD8+ T cells corresponded to a CD45RO-CCR7+CD27+CD95- phenotype. The CDR3 runs to 15 residues. Per germline, CDR1 SGDLS and CDR2 YYNGEE. As concerns this clonotype: The antigen remains unidentified.

The sample comprised naive CXCR3+ CD8+ T cells from blood. Documented subset: CD45RO-CCR7+CD27+CD95- naive CD8+ T cells expressing CXCR3 (TNR3+). The rearrangement uses TRBV9 and TRBJ1-4; with no DNA, the TCRdb D assignment of TRBD1 cannot be verified. This TCR was sampled from a human donor in good health. Some clones in this sample may be carry-over from other donors' samples. The CDR3: CASSVDRAPYEKLFF.